This TCR beta chain comes out of a study of early T cells in non-severe SARS-CoV-2 infection. Study details: Chains from this unsorted whole-blood bulk RNA could not be paired.

This clonotype was found many times. Tagging with unique molecular identifiers was applied to individual cDNA molecules. TCRdb called the 5' RACE reads again in MiXCR, with one record for every CDR3 protein. Among 25,000 to 30,000 distinct CDR3 sequences listed, more than 4.5% were seen once. V dropped 4 bases and J dropped 6 bases, with 13 bases sitting between them. Germline V gene data show CDR1 as MNHEY and CDR2 as SVGAGI. The CDR3 totals 14 residues. The chain is built from TRBV6-5 and TRBJ2-4; a weak D match, TRBD1 (6 bases). The TCR originated in an adult who was a healthcare worker with PCR-confirmed SARS-CoV-2 infection or an uninfected control (not recorded which). The sample consisted of whole blood. The chain's CDR3 is CASSSRGGLNIQYF. The DNA for the CDR3 is TGTGCCAGCAGTTCGCGTGGGGGCTTAAACATTCAGTACTTC.